This entry lists 11 T cell receptor beta chains sequenced from one sample in a study of neurological immune-mediated disorders. Using its own MiXCR run on the 5' RACE reads, TCRdb lists one record per CDR3 protein. Here the sample spans approximately 39,000 distinct CDR3 sequences, roughly 6.9% being singletons. The material sequenced was CD4+ T cells from blood. The receptors derive from a man in his fifties in good health.

The gene calls are TRBV5-1 and TRBJ2-5, with 12 nucleotides matching TRBD2. The J segment lost 9 bases and the V segment lost 4 bases, leaving 13 bases of the junction unmatched. CDR3 length: 16 amino acids. CDR1 SGHRS and CDR2 YFSETQ come from the germline V gene. CDR3 in amino acids: CASSPIGLAGQGAQYF. The CDR3 DNA sequence: TGCGCCAGCAGCCCCATCGGACTAGCGGGGCAGGGGGCCCAGTACTTC.

This clonotype has at least ten counts. This sequence joins TRBV5-1 and TRBJ1-3, with unresolved D. CDR1 is SGHRS and CDR2 is YFSETQ in the germline V gene. The CDR3 loop spans 16 amino acids. Deletions cut 4 bases from V and 0 bases from J, with 14 bases between. The CDR3 DNA follows: TGCGCCAGCAGCCCTGGGCCGAGGAGCTCTGGAAACACCATATATTTT. It encodes CASSPGPRSSGNTIYF.

The table lists this clonotype with many counts. The J gene is TRBJ2-1, the V gene TRBV5-6, with D uncertain. The V gene's germline CDR1 is SGHDT and CDR2 YYEEEE. This CDR3 is 15 amino acids long. V was shortened by 1 base and J by 3 bases, with 11 bases between the two germline ends. CDR3 sequence reads: CASSLRARFYNEQFF. In DNA, the CDR3 is TGTGCCAGCAGCTTGAGGGCTAGATTCTACAATGAGCAGTTCTTC. The full variable domain, with the rest looked up from reference TRBV5-6 and TRBJ2-1, is DAGVTQSPTHLIKTRGQQVTLRCSPKSGHDTVSWYQQALGQGPQFIFQYYEEEERQRGNFPDRFSGHQFPNYSSELNVNALLLGDSALYLCASSLRARFYNEQFFGPGTRLTVL.

This clonotype appeared many times. The J gene is TRBJ1-1, the V gene TRBV3-1; weak D call: TRBD1 (5 bases). The CDR3 covers 16 residues. Deletions cut 0 bases from V and 2 bases from J, with 13 bases between. Per germline, CDR1 LGHDT and CDR2 YNNKEL (reference sequence). CDR3 loop: CASSQDRRTLNTEAFF. CDR3 sequence (DNA): TGTGCCAGCAGCCAAGATCGAAGGACATTAAACACTGAAGCTTTCTTT. Combining the CDR3 with reference TRBV3-1 and TRBJ1-1 gives the whole variable domain DTAVSQTPKYLVTQMGNDKSIKCEQNLGHDTMYWYKQDSKKFLKIMFSYNNKELIINETVPNRFSPKSPDKAHLNLHINSLELGDSAVYFCASSQDRRTLNTEAFFGQGTRLTVV.

In its sample, this clonotype was seen many times. The chain carries TRBV20-1 and TRBJ2-7, with 8 nucleotides matching TRBD2. V trimming: 1 base; J trimming: 0 bases; junction bases outside the gene matches: 5. This CDR3 region has 15 residues. Germline V gene data show CDR1 as DFQATT and CDR2 as SNEGSKA (reference sequence). CDR3 sequence (DNA): TGCAGTGCTAGAGCCCAGCGGGGGAGCTCCTACGAGCAGTACTTC. It encodes CSARAQRGSSYEQYF.

This clonotype was recorded at least ten times. The chain joins TRBV19 to TRBJ2-7, with TRBD1 matching over 9 bases. CDR3 size: 17 residues. Trimming took 0 bases from V and 1 from J; bases not matched to a gene: 7. The V gene's germline CDR1 is LNHDA and CDR2 SQIVND (reference sequence). CDR3 amino acids: CASSIDPRDRASYEQYF. The CDR3 DNA sequence: TGTGCCAGTAGTATAGACCCTCGGGACAGGGCATCCTACGAGCAGTACTTC.

Many counts were recorded for this clonotype. This chain uses TRBV5-1 with TRBJ2-5; TRBD1 matches at 9 bases. After removal of 0 bases from V and 4 bases from J, the junction contained 7 bases not matched to a gene. The CDR3 extends over 16 amino acids. Germline CDR1 reads SGHRS; CDR2 reads YFSETQ. The CDR3 loop reads CASSLAKGQGRETQYF. The DNA of the CDR3 is TGCGCCAGCAGCTTGGCCAAAGGACAGGGGAGAGAGACCCAGTACTTC.

V is TRBV21-1 and J is TRBJ1-5; the table gives TRBD1 as D, unverified against the DNA. TRBV21-1 is reported as a pseudogene. This CDR3 is 15 amino acids long. In DNA form, the CDR3 reads TGTGCCAGCGGCGGGACAGGGGATAGGGATCAGCCCCAGCATTTT. Translated: CASGGTGDRDQPQHF.

This clonotype was observed at least ten times. This chain joins TRBV7-3 and TRBJ2-3; D not certain. Germline loops: CDR1 SGHTA, CDR2 FQGTGA. CDR3 size: 16 residues. V dropped 5 bases and J dropped 0 bases, with 15 bases sitting between them. CDR3 DNA: TGTGCCAGCAGCCTACCCGACTCCTTTAGCACAGATACGCAGTATTTT. Translated: CASSLPDSFSTDTQYF.

This clonotype was seen ten or more times. The genes are TRBV19 and TRBJ2-1; D may be TRBD2 (5 bases). In germline, CDR1 is LNHDA, CDR2 SQIVND (reference sequence). This CDR3 region has 17 residues. Trimming stripped 4 bases from V and 4 bases from J, with 20 bases between. Written as DNA, the CDR3 is TGTGCCAGTAGTAACCCGGGATCCCCCCTCAGTTACAATGAGCAGTTCTTC. Translation: CASSNPGSPLSYNEQFF.

Many counts were recorded for this clonotype. The chain recombines TRBV5-1 with TRBJ1-3; D is uncertain. V shed 0 bases and J shed 0 bases, with 7 bases lying between them. The CDR3 covers 15 residues. In germline, CDR1 is SGHRS, CDR2 YFSETQ. CDR3 region: CASSLGAASGNTIYF. The CDR3 nucleotides are TGCGCCAGCAGCTTGGGGGCCGCCTCTGGAAACACCATATATTTT.